This TCR beta chain appears in the sequencing data of a study of early T cells in non-severe SARS-CoV-2 infection (dated by TCRdb to the early 2020s). Notes on the research overall: TCR sequencing used bulk RNA from unsorted whole blood, so alpha and beta chains could not be paired. General study outcomes and caveats: VDJdb matching was skewed toward anti-spike CD8 responses and likely underestimated virus-specific expansions, missing private and CD4 specificities.

To note about this clonotype: The target of this receptor is not known. No much larger clone is present one base from it, and per-base qualities are unavailable.

The CDR1 and CDR2 encoded by the germline V gene are MNHEY and SVGEGT. V lost 5 bases and J lost 6 bases, and the count of bases not matched to a germline gene is 11. Reading from cysteine to phenylalanine, the CDR3 counts 16 amino acids. Solely the CDR3 DNA is kept, with 48 bases framed from the first base. Library construction relied on 5' RACE. Sequencing was carried out with a NextSeq 500. In the TCR library protocol, unique molecular identifiers were attached to individual cDNA molecules to correct for PCR bias and sequencing error. Both TCR alpha and beta chains were sequenced, and tight co-correlation was observed between alpha and beta sequence abundances in each sample. On the study's bioinformatics: Decombinator V4 was used to perform V gene, J gene and CDR3 annotation of TCR sequences. Expanded TCRs were defined as changing significantly between any two time points under a Poisson model with p below 0.0001. TCR abundances were normalised to the total number of TCRs sequenced per sample and expressed as counts per million. TRAV1-2 paired with TRAJ12, TRAJ20 or TRAJ33 defined MAIT TCRs, while TRAV10 paired with TRAJ18 defined iNKT TCRs. A search of VDJdb, accessed on 1 November 2021, was run for TCRs annotated to CMV, EBV and SARS-CoV-2, with TCRs annotated for multiple antigens excluded. The public reads were run again by TCRdb, first through fastp at Q25 and then through MiXCR, and only productive beta chains were kept. Every entry covers one CDR3 protein and lists the most common genes and DNA from its rows. These V and J calls derive from TCRdb rather than the authors' analysis. The sample table shows about 70,000 distinct CDR3 sequences, and around 10% are seen once. The leading ten clones occupy 4.7% of the sample.

The study was a case-control design nested within a healthcare worker cohort in London, UK, with weekly nasopharyngeal swab PCR tests and blood sampling. Healthcare workers were recruited during the week of the UK lockdown, between 23 and 31 March 2020, and followed weekly for up to roughly 15 weeks. What was sequenced was whole blood. Here the chain combines TRBV6-2 or TRBV6-3 and TRBJ2-1; 9 central nucleotides agree with TRBD2. The source is an adult who was a healthcare worker with PCR-confirmed SARS-CoV-2 infection or an uninfected control (not recorded which). CDR3 region: CASSPPGTSPRNEQFF. The nucleotide sequence is given as TGTGCCAGCAGTCCACCCGGGACTAGCCCCCGCAATGAGCAGTTCTTC.